This TCR beta chain comes out of a study of control samples from healthy donors and cancer patients. Clones were sequenced by immunoSEQ multiplex PCR, and TCRdb holds only the in-frame ones, with some missing. The sample yields about 120,000 clones, approximately 91% seen once. The length of the CDR3 is 16 residues. The V end lost 2 bases, the J end lost 6 bases, and 19 bases lay between the germline ends. Per germline, CDR1 SEHNR and CDR2 FQNEAQ (reference sequence). Sequencing used blood. The origin of this receptor is a woman aged 18 to 35 in good health. This sequence joins TRBV7-9 and TRBJ1-1, with a possible D match to TRBD1 (5 bases). The CDR3 is CASSLSGSGLVAEAFF. DNA for the CDR3: TGTGCCAGCAGCTTATCAGGGTCCGGGTTGGTCGCTGAAGCTTTCTTT.